The 31 T cell receptor beta chains listed next were all sequenced from one sample in a study of control samples from healthy donors and cancer patients. The repertoire was sequenced with immunoSEQ multiplex PCR; TCRdb's copy has only in-frame clones and lacks some. The sample carries over 100,000 clones, approximately 92% recorded once. The sequencing sample was made of blood. The receptors here all came from a man aged 18 to 29 in good health.

This clone was counted a few times. This rearrangement joins TRBV1 to TRBJ2-2. TRBV1 corresponds to a pseudogene. The CDR3 extends over 16 amino acids. CDR3 bases: TGCACCAGCAGCCAAGATCTTAGGATTAACACCGGGGAGCTGTTTTTT. This sequence encodes CTSSQDLRINTGELFF.

This chain uses TRBV6-2 or TRBV6-3 with TRBJ1-2; D is uncertain. The CDR3 has 15 amino acids. The germline V gene encodes CDR1 MNHEY and CDR2 SVGEGT. V was shortened by 4 bases and J by 3 bases, with 15 bases between the two germline ends. The CDR3 DNA sequence: TGTGCCAGCAGTTCGGTTTGGGGAACTGACTATGGCTACACCTTC. Its protein product is CASSSVWGTDYGYTF.

This clone has just a few counts. The gene calls are TRBV7-6 and TRBJ2-7; weak D call: TRBD2 (6 bases). V was cut by 0 bases and J by 3 bases, with 6 bases left in between. The length of the CDR3 is 13 residues. Germline V gene lookup returns CDR1 SGHVS and CDR2 FNYEAQ. CDR3 in amino acids: CASSLAGGYEQYF. The CDR3 DNA follows: TGTGCCAGCAGCTTAGCCGGGGGCTACGAGCAGTACTTC. Drawing the rest from reference TRBV7-6 and TRBJ2-7, the complete variable domain is GAGVSQSPRYKVTKRGQDVALRCDPISGHVSLYWYRQALGQGPEFLTYFNYEAQQDKSGLPNDRFSAERPEGSISTLTIQRTEQRDSAMYRCASSLAGGYEQYFGPGTRLTVT.

V gene TRBV19 combines with J gene TRBJ2-2, with a possible D match to TRBD1 (6 bases). Trimming left V 5 bases short and J 4 bases short, with 23 bases between. CDR3 size: 18 residues. In germline, CDR1 is LNHDA, CDR2 SQIVND (reference sequence). The CDR3 spells CASSFRDKANLFTGELFF. DNA of the CDR3: TGTGCCAGTAGTTTCCGGGACAAGGCCAATTTGTTCACCGGGGAGCTGTTTTTT.

The V and J genes are TRBV3-1 (or the pseudogene TRBV3-2) and TRBJ2-3, with 13 bases aligning to TRBD2. In germline, CDR1 is LGHDT, CDR2 YNNKEL (reference sequence). Trimming removed 3 bases from V and 2 bases from J; junction bases left unmatched: 5. The CDR3 is made up of 17 amino acids. The CDR3 is CASSHPTSGGDTDTQYF. CDR3 in DNA: TGTGCCAGCAGCCATCCTACTAGCGGGGGGGACACAGATACGCAGTATTTT.

The chain carries TRBV4-1 and TRBJ1-2, with 9 bases identical to TRBD1. This CDR3 is built from 17 residues. V lost 4 bases, J lost 4 bases, and 13 bases stayed unmatched. CDR1 and CDR2 (germline): MGHRA, YSYEKL. The CDR3 loop is CASSPITPVDRGYGYTF. CDR3 nucleotide sequence: TGCGCCAGCAGCCCTATCACCCCTGTGGACAGGGGCTATGGCTACACCTTC.

The V call is TRBV5-5, the J call TRBJ2-3; D not resolved. The germline CDR1 and CDR2 sequences are SGHKS and YYEKEE (reference sequence). V lost 2 bases to trimming and J lost 0 bases, with 10 bases between them. This CDR3 region has 15 residues. CDR3 residues: CASSLGASSTDTQYF. CDR3 DNA sequence: TGTGCCAGCAGCTTAGGTGCTAGTAGCACAGATACGCAGTATTTT.

The chain combines TRBV30 with TRBJ2-3, with D possibly matching TRBD2 (7 bases). Germline loops: CDR1 GTSNPN, CDR2 SVGIG (reference sequence). The ends were cut back, 6 bases at V and 1 base at J, with 23 bases in the middle. The CDR3 spans 17 residues. CDR3 in DNA: TGTGCCTGTACTCTCCAAGGGGGGGACTGGGGCACAGATACGCAGTATTTT. Protein: CACTLQGGDWGTDTQYF.

This clone was picked up one time. The chain recombines TRBV28 with TRBJ1-1; maybe TRBD1 (6 bases). V was trimmed by 8 bases and J by 0 bases, leaving 16 bases between them. The CDR3 is 15 amino acids. CDR1 and CDR2 (germline): MDHEN, SYDVKM. In nucleotides, the CDR3 is TGTGCCAGCGGGGGGCCGGGAACCATGAACACTGAAGCTTTCTTT. It codes for CASGGPGTMNTEAFF. Full variable domain (rest looked up from reference TRBV28 and TRBJ1-1): DVKVTQSSRYLVKRTGEKVFLECVQDMDHENMFWYRQDPGLGLRLIYFSYDVKMKEKGDIPEGYSVSREKKERFSLILESASTNQTSMYLCASGGPGTMNTEAFFGQGTRLTVV.

V is TRBV12-5 and J is TRBJ2-1; TRBD1 matches at 7 bases. Unmatched junction bases numbered 8, after V lost 9 bases and J lost 6 bases. Germline CDR1 reads LGHNT; CDR2 reads FRNRAP. The CDR3 sequence is 13 residues long. The CDR3 nucleotides read TGTGCTAGCAGAACCAGGGACAGCAATGAGCAGTTCTTC. Its protein is CASRTRDSNEQFF.

The chain is built from TRBV5-1 and TRBJ2-2; D perhaps matches TRBD2 (5 bases). The germline V and J ends were trimmed by 0 bases and 9 bases, with 12 bases remaining between them. The CDR3 extends over 14 amino acids. Germline CDR1 is SGHRS and CDR2 is YFSETQ. CDR3 in amino acids: CASSLERVSRELFF. The DNA for the CDR3 is TGCGCCAGCAGCTTGGAGAGGGTTAGCCGGGAGCTGTTTTTT.

The chain is built from TRBV5-1 and TRBJ1-4; 10 nucleotides align to TRBD1. Germline V gene sequence: CDR1 SGHRS, CDR2 YFSETQ. The V and J ends lost 6 bases and 7 bases, in that order; junction bases with no gene match: 6. The CDR3 has 14 residues. The CDR3: CASTLGQGGEKLFF. The CDR3, as DNA: TGCGCCAGCACCCTCGGACAGGGGGGTGAAAAACTGTTTTTT.

This clone appeared once. V gene TRBV2 combines with J gene TRBJ1-1; D perhaps matches TRBD1 (6 bases). The CDR3 is 13 amino acids. Germline assignment: CDR1 SNHLY and CDR2 FYNNEI. The germline V and J ends were trimmed by 4 bases and 3 bases, with 9 bases remaining between them. CDR3 bases: TGTGCCAGCAGTGCGAACAGGGACACTGAAGCTTTCTTT. Translated: CASSANRDTEAFF.

This rearrangement joins TRBV2 to TRBJ1-1, with TRBD1 matching over 7 bases. In germline, CDR1 is SNHLY, CDR2 FYNNEI. Trimming removed 3 bases from V and 6 bases from J; junction bases left unmatched: 10. This CDR3 region has 15 residues. CDR3 protein: CASSEPTGISSEAFF. The CDR3 coding sequence is TGTGCCAGCAGTGAGCCGACAGGGATTTCCTCTGAAGCTTTCTTT. The entire variable domain, with the rest obtained from reference TRBV2 and TRBJ1-1, is as follows: EPEVTQTPSHQVTQMGQEVILRCVPISNHLYFYWYRQILGQKVEFLVSFYNNEISEKSEIFDDQFSVERPDGSNFTLKIRSTKLEDSAMYFCASSEPTGISSEAFFGQGTRLTVV.

The chain couples TRBV5-1 to TRBJ1-2; 9 bases map to TRBD1. The CDR3 totals 16 residues. Germline CDR1 reads SGHRS; CDR2 reads YFSETQ. V was pared by 5 bases and J by 2 bases, with 10 bases of the junction left unmatched. The CDR3 reads CASRPQTGGSNYGYTF. CDR3 sequence (DNA): TGCGCCAGCAGGCCTCAGACAGGGGGGTCGAACTATGGCTACACCTTC.

The chain combines TRBV3-1 (or the pseudogene TRBV3-2) with TRBJ1-1; 7 bases are a match to TRBD1. CDR1 is LGHDT and CDR2 is YNNKEL in the germline V gene (reference sequence). The CDR3 sequence is 14 residues long. Trimming cost V 1 base and J 4 bases; bases outside gene matches: 3. CDR3 in amino acids: CASSQGQGGTEAFF. The DNA of the CDR3 is TGTGCCAGCAGCCAAGGACAGGGAGGCACTGAAGCTTTCTTT.

Only one count was recorded for this clone. V is TRBV9 and J is TRBJ2-7; D is undetermined. CDR1 and CDR2 from the germline V gene are SGDLS and YYNGEE. The V end was cut by 4 bases, the J end by 5 bases, with 22 bases between. CDR3 length: 16 amino acids. The CDR3 is CASSPSGRPRGDEQYF. CDR3 bases: TGTGCCAGCAGCCCCTCGGGCAGGCCCCGTGGGGACGAGCAGTACTTC. The whole variable domain, filled in from reference TRBV9 and TRBJ2-7, reads DSGVTQTPKHLITATGQRVTLRCSPRSGDLSVYWYQQSLDQGLQFLIQYYNGEERAKGNILERFSAQQFPDLHSELNLSSLELGDSALYFCASSPSGRPRGDEQYFGPGTRLTVT.

This sequence joins TRBV9 and TRBJ2-5, with D possibly being TRBD1 (6 bases). This CDR3 has 14 amino acids. The germline CDR1 and CDR2 sequences are SGDLS and YYNGEE. V was pared by 3 bases and J by 3 bases, with 12 bases between. The chain's CDR3 is CASSETQGKETQYF. The CDR3 coding sequence is TGTGCCAGCAGCGAAACTCAGGGGAAAGAGACCCAGTACTTC.

CDR3 amino acids: CASSSSGVIGELFF. The DNA for the CDR3 is TGTGCCAGCAGCTCGTCAGGGGTGATCGGGGAGCTGTTTTTT. The chain uses TRBV7-9 and TRBJ2-2; possibly TRBD1 for D (6 bases). Trimming took off 4 bases at V and 7 bases at J, with 13 bases between the two ends. Germline-derived CDR1 and CDR2 are SEHNR and FQNEAQ (reference sequence). This CDR3 has 14 amino acids.

The chain has TRBV7-3 and TRBJ2-7, with D possibly matching TRBD2 (6 bases). The CDR3 spans 13 residues. Germline V gene data show CDR1 as SGHTA and CDR2 as FQGTGA. V lost 2 bases and J 4 bases, leaving 9 bases between the germline ends. The CDR3 spells CASSLDAGYEQYF. CDR3 nucleotides: TGTGCCAGCAGCTTAGACGCGGGGTACGAGCAGTACTTC.

The chain recombines TRBV6-2 or TRBV6-3 with TRBJ1-1; D is perhaps TRBD1 (6 bases). The CDR3 runs to 14 residues. Trimming cost V 2 bases and J 1 base, with 8 bases left between them. CDR1 is MNHEY, CDR2 SVGEGT, per germline. The CDR3 loop reads CASSYPQGNTEAFF. The CDR3 DNA is TGTGCCAGCAGTTACCCACAGGGGAACACTGAAGCTTTCTTT.

This chain joins TRBV18 and TRBJ2-5; 7 bases agree with TRBD1. The germline V gene has CDR1 KGHSH and CDR2 LQKENI. This CDR3 spans 14 amino acids. Losses at the gene ends were 1 base for V and 3 bases for J; bases not matched to a gene: 2. CDR3 nucleotide sequence: TGTGCCAGCTCACCACAAACAGGGGAAGAGACCCAGTACTTC. Protein sequence: CASSPQTGEETQYF.

This chain uses TRBV5-1 with TRBJ1-4; D is ambiguous. Trimming took 1 base from V and 0 from J, leaving 7 bases between them. CDR3 length: 15 amino acids. The germline gives CDR1 SGHRS, CDR2 YFSETQ. CDR3 loop: CASSLSRATNEKLFF. The DNA of the CDR3 is TGCGCCAGCAGCTTGTCCCGGGCAACTAATGAAAAACTGTTTTTT.

The chain has TRBV30 and TRBJ2-1; 7 nucleotides line up with TRBD1. This CDR3 spans 14 amino acids. After removal of 6 bases from V and 4 bases from J, the junction contained 9 bases not matched to a gene. From germline, CDR1 is GTSNPN and CDR2 SVGIG (reference sequence). CDR3 sequence reads: CACRGVTGYNEQFF. CDR3 nucleotides: TGTGCCTGCCGAGGGGTGACAGGGTACAATGAGCAGTTCTTC. The full variable domain, its missing parts supplied by reference TRBV30 and TRBJ2-1, is SQTIHQWPATLVQPVGSPLSLECTVEGTSNPNLYWYRQAAGRGLQLLFYSVGIGQISSEVPQNLSASRPQDRQFILSSKKLLLSDSGFYLCACRGVTGYNEQFFGPGTRLTVL.

The gene calls are TRBV2 and TRBJ2-3; D gene unclear. The CDR3 has 12 residues. The germline gives CDR1 SNHLY, CDR2 FYNNEI. V dropped 3 bases and J dropped 7 bases, with 8 bases sitting between them. CDR3 DNA sequence: TGTGCCAGCAGTGAGTGGCCGAATACGCAGTATTTT. The encoded protein is CASSEWPNTQYF.

The chain recombines TRBV13 with TRBJ1-1; D perhaps matches TRBD1 (6 bases). Germline V gene sequence: CDR1 PRHDT, CDR2 FYEKMQ (reference sequence). Trimming removed 5 bases at V and 2 bases at J, with 18 bases between. The CDR3 is made up of 16 amino acids. Here the CDR3 reads CASSQQKGVINTEAFF. The DNA for the CDR3 is TGTGCCAGCAGCCAACAAAAGGGGGTCATAAACACTGAAGCTTTCTTT.

The genes are TRBV5-1 and TRBJ1-2; possible D gene TRBD1, 5 bases. The CDR3 is made up of 13 amino acids. Trimming stripped 1 base from V and 6 bases from J, with 10 bases between. Germline CDR1 reads SGHRS; CDR2 reads YFSETQ. The CDR3 bases are TGCGCCAGCAGCTTGATTCCGGGGGATGGCTACACCTTC. This encodes CASSLIPGDGYTF.

This rearrangement joins TRBV4-2 to TRBJ2-7; 9 bases map to TRBD2. CDR1 is LGHNA, CDR2 YNFKEQ, per germline. V gave up 0 bases and J gave up 1 base; unmatched junction bases: 1. This CDR3 has 15 residues. The CDR3 spells CASSQERGGSYEQYF. CDR3 DNA sequence: TGTGCCAGCAGCCAAGAGCGGGGGGGTTCCTACGAGCAGTACTTC.

This chain connects TRBV5-1 to TRBJ2-2; D is ambiguous. Germline-derived CDR1 and CDR2 are SGHRS and YFSETQ. The length of the CDR3 is 13 residues. The V gene lost 3 bases and the J gene lost 6 bases, with 9 bases spanning the gap. CDR3 coding DNA: TGCGCCAGCAGCTCGGGTGTGGCCGGGGAGCTGTTTTTT. Translation gives CASSSGVAGELFF.

The CDR3 protein is CASSMGGSGHSETQYF. In DNA form, the CDR3 reads TGTGCCAGTAGTATGGGGGGCTCAGGGCATTCGGAGACCCAGTACTTC. The chain has TRBV19 and TRBJ2-5, with D tentatively TRBD1 or TRBD2 (6 bases each). CDR3 length: 16 amino acids. V was clipped by 3 bases and J by 5 bases, with 19 bases between them. From germline, CDR1 is LNHDA and CDR2 SQIVND (reference sequence).

This clone was detected once. The V and J genes are TRBV9 and TRBJ1-3; no clear D. CDR3 length equals 13 residues. V lost 4 bases to trimming and J lost 8 bases, with 13 bases between them. Germline CDR1 and CDR2: SGDLS and YYNGEE. DNA for the CDR3: TGTGCCAGCAGCATAAACGGGCTTGACACCATATATTTT. It translates to CASSINGLDTIYF.